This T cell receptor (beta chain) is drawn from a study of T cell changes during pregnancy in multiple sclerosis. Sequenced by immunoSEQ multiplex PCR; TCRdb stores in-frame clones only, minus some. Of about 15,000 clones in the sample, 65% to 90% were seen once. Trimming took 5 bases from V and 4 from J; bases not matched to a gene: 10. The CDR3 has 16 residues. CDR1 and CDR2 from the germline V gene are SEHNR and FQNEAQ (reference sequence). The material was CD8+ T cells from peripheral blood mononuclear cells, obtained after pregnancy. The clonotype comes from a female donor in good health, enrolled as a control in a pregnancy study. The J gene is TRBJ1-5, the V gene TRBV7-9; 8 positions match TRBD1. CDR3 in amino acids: CASSHSGTGLNQPQHF. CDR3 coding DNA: TGTGCCAGCAGCCACTCAGGGACAGGACTAAATCAGCCCCAGCATTTT.